Following are 25 T cell receptor beta chains from one sample sequenced in a study of beta chain features in type 1 diabetes. What was sequenced were expressed TCRB transcripts, since all of the isolated RNA had been reverse transcribed. Clones were sequenced by immunoSEQ multiplex PCR, and TCRdb holds only the in-frame ones, with some missing. The table shows a few hundred thousand clones, with approximately 30% occurring only once. The source material was naive CD4+ T cells from blood. All receptors come from a man younger than 30 in good health.

This clone has more than one count but fewer than ten. CDR3: CASSASGGTDTQYF. The CDR3 nucleotides are TGTGCCAGCAGCGCGAGTGGGGGCACAGATACGCAGTATTTT. The chain carries TRBV7-7 and TRBJ2-3; D gene unclear. Germline CDR1 reads SSHAT; CDR2 reads FNYEAQ (reference sequence). This CDR3 has 14 amino acids. Trimming shortened V by 5 bases and J by 1 base, and 10 bases separated the two germline ends.

This clone was observed a few times. The genes are TRBV7-2 and TRBJ2-5, with a weak D call TRBD2 (6 bases). With 1 base removed from V and 7 bases from J, the gap between germline ends came to 16 bases. Germline lookup yields CDR1 SGHTA and CDR2 FQGNSA. This CDR3 contains 15 residues. The CDR3 here is CASSLDRTNGATQYF. CDR3 DNA: TGTGCCAGCAGCTTAGACAGGACTAACGGGGCGACCCAGTACTTC.

The chain is built from TRBV7-2 and TRBJ2-7; either TRBD1 or TRBD2 may fit D (5 bases each). This CDR3 is built from 14 residues. With 1 base removed from V and 7 bases from J, the gap between germline ends came to 14 bases. Germline CDR1 is SGHTA and CDR2 is FQGNSA. CDR3 sequence reads: CASSLGGRSGEQYF. The CDR3 DNA sequence: TGTGCCAGCAGCTTAGGGGGACGAAGCGGAGAGCAGTACTTC.

There are a few counts of this clone. The chain is built from TRBV5-6 and TRBJ2-6; D may be TRBD1 or TRBD2 (5 bases each). This CDR3 region has 15 residues. Germline CDR1 SGHDT, CDR2 YYEEEE. The V gene lost 0 bases and the J gene lost 4 bases, with 8 bases spanning the gap. The CDR3 region is CASSLVGDGANVLTF. The CDR3 DNA is TGTGCCAGCAGCTTGGTAGGGGACGGGGCCAACGTCCTGACTTTC.

V is TRBV6-5 and J is TRBJ2-3, with D hard to call. Germline-derived CDR1 and CDR2 are MNHEY and SVGAGI. The CDR3 has 13 residues. Trimming removed 8 bases at V and 2 bases at J, with 11 bases between. The CDR3, as DNA: TGTGCCAGCGCACGGCAGTTCACAGATACGCAGTATTTT. This gives the protein CASARQFTDTQYF.

Here the CDR3 DNA reads TGTGCCAGCAGCCCGGACAGGGACCGCGGCTACACCTTC. This translates into CASSPDRDRGYTF. The rearrangement uses TRBV5-4 and TRBJ1-2; 8 nucleotides line up with TRBD1. After removal of 4 bases from V and 8 bases from J, the junction contained 7 bases not matched to a gene. Germline CDR1 and CDR2: SGHNT and YYREEE (reference sequence). The CDR3 runs to 13 residues.

This clone was seen only a few times. The rearrangement links TRBV21-1 to TRBJ2-3; TRBD1, the D gene given by the table, was not confirmed from the DNA. TRBV21-1 is deemed a pseudogene. This CDR3 spans 14 amino acids. Here the CDR3 reads CASPGETGADTQYF. CDR3 sequence (DNA): TGTGCCAGTCCCGGCGAGACAGGGGCAGATACGCAGTATTTT.

In its sample, this clone was seen a few times. V is TRBV6-6 and J is TRBJ2-7; 10 nucleotides align to TRBD2. The CDR3 sequence is 14 residues long. CDR1 MNHNY and CDR2 SVGAGI come from the germline V gene (reference sequence). V was clipped by 7 bases and J by 5 bases; unmatched bases: 8. CDR3 sequence (DNA): TGTGCCAGCACCCTAGCGGGAGTAGGCGACGAGCAGTACTTC. Protein product: CASTLAGVGDEQYF.

This chain connects TRBV4-1 to TRBJ1-1; TRBD1 matches at 7 bases. The CDR3 covers 15 residues. V was pared by 4 bases and J by 3 bases, with 8 bases of the junction left unmatched. Per germline, CDR1 MGHRA and CDR2 YSYEKL. As DNA, the CDR3 is TGCGCCAGCAGCCCGTGGACAGGTGGTGACACTGAAGCTTTCTTT. Protein product: CASSPWTGGDTEAFF.

V is TRBV29-1 and J is TRBJ2-5, with TRBD1 matching over 8 bases. The CDR3 is 14 residues long. Germline V lookup: CDR1 SQVTM, CDR2 ANQGSEA. V gave up 6 bases and J gave up 5 bases; unmatched junction bases: 11. The CDR3 spells CSVAPRGRWETQYF. The CDR3 DNA is TGCAGCGTGGCCCCCAGGGGGCGCTGGGAGACCCAGTACTTC.

This clone was detected a few times. This chain links TRBV30 with TRBJ2-7, with 10 bases identical to TRBD1. Trimming cost V 2 bases and J 5 bases; bases outside gene matches: 3. Germline V gives CDR1 GTSNPN, CDR2 SVGIG (reference sequence). The CDR3 totals 13 residues. This CDR3 reads CAWSRDRGHEQYF. The CDR3 nucleotides read TGTGCCTGGAGTAGGGACAGGGGCCACGAGCAGTACTTC.

The chain links TRBV7-3 to TRBJ2-1, with D uncertain. Germline CDR1 SGHTA, CDR2 FQGTGA. This CDR3 comprises 14 residues. With 5 bases removed from V and 5 bases from J, the gap between germline ends came to 13 bases. CDR3 loop: CASSPSPPNNEQFF. CDR3 in DNA: TGTGCCAGCAGCCCCTCCCCGCCTAACAATGAGCAGTTCTTC.

This clone has only a few counts. V is TRBV5-1 and J is TRBJ2-3; 12 bases match TRBD2. Germline V gene sequence: CDR1 SGHRS, CDR2 YFSETQ. V lost 4 bases to trimming and J lost 4 bases; unmatched junction nucleotides: 7. The CDR3 spans 16 residues. The CDR3 coding sequence is TGCGCCAGCAGCCTAGGACTAGCGGGACGCGCAGATACGCAGTATTTT. Protein product: CASSLGLAGRADTQYF.

This clone was seen only a few times. The chain carries TRBV29-1 and TRBJ1-1; 9 positions agree with TRBD1. In germline, CDR1 is SQVTM, CDR2 ANQGSEA. The CDR3 has 13 amino acids. Trimming at V came to 7 bases and at J to 4 bases, leaving 7 bases not matched to a gene. The DNA of the CDR3 is TGCAGCGCTGGACAGGGGCTAAGCACTGAAGCTTTCTTT. It yields the protein CSAGQGLSTEAFF.

The chain has TRBV20-1 and TRBJ2-7; D is undetermined. Trimming left V 6 bases short and J 7 bases short, with 10 bases between. Germline V gene data show CDR1 as DFQATT and CDR2 as SNEGSKA (reference sequence). CDR3 size: 10 residues. The CDR3 loop is CSASPGEQYF. The CDR3 coding sequence is TGCAGTGCCAGCCCCGGAGAGCAGTACTTC.

There are a few counts of this clone. V gene TRBV7-9 combines with J gene TRBJ2-2; possibly TRBD1 for D (5 bases). Deletions cut 3 bases from V and 4 bases from J, with 12 bases between. CDR1 and CDR2 from the germline V gene are SEHNR and FQNEAQ (reference sequence). The CDR3 has 15 residues. The CDR3 loop is CASSFGSGFTGELFF. The CDR3 coding sequence is TGTGCCAGCAGCTTTGGGTCAGGGTTCACCGGGGAGCTGTTTTTT.

Comments on this clone: Its ends do not fully match the called genes, so a read error is possible. The chain uses TRBV29-1 and TRBJ2-1, with 8 bases matching TRBD2. CDR3 length equals 17 residues. In germline, CDR1 is SQVTM, CDR2 ANQGSEA. CDR3 nucleotide sequence: TGCAGCGTGGAAGGGAGCCGCGGGAGGCCCTCCTACAATGAGCAGTTCTTC. It specifies CSVEGSRGRPSYNEQFF.

This clone was recorded a few times. This chain uses TRBV9 with TRBJ2-2; no reliable D call. The CDR3 has 13 residues. Trimming removed 4 bases at V and 7 bases at J, with 11 bases between. Germline V gives CDR1 SGDLS, CDR2 YYNGEE. The CDR3 bases are TGTGCCAGCAGCCCTAGGCTGGGCGGGGAGCTGTTTTTT. Translation: CASSPRLGGELFF.

The chain carries TRBV6-5 and TRBJ1-2; 7 nucleotides match TRBD1. The germline gives CDR1 MNHEY, CDR2 SVGAGI. Trimming took 0 bases from V and 6 from J; bases not matched to a gene: 1. The CDR3 sequence is 13 residues long. CDR3 sequence (DNA): TGTGCCAGCAGTTACTCCACAGGGGATGGCTACACCTTC. This translates into CASSYSTGDGYTF.

CDR3 DNA: TGCAGCGTTGAACGAGGGATGGGCAATCAGCCCCAGCATTTT. It codes for CSVERGMGNQPQHF. The chain links TRBV29-1 to TRBJ1-5; D remains ambiguous. With 2 bases removed from V and 2 bases from J, the gap between germline ends came to 10 bases. The length of the CDR3 is 14 residues. The germline V gene has CDR1 SQVTM and CDR2 ANQGSEA.

The chain recombines TRBV9 with TRBJ2-7; no definite D call. Deletions cut 3 bases from V and 2 bases from J, with 12 bases between. Per the germline V gene, CDR1 is SGDLS and CDR2 is YYNGEE. The CDR3 extends over 14 amino acids. DNA for the CDR3: TGTGCCAGCAGCGCCTACCCTGATCCCTACGAGCAGTACTTC. This encodes CASSAYPDPYEQYF.

This clone was counted between two and nine times. The chain is built from TRBV30 and TRBJ1-1, with D possibly TRBD1 on 5 matching bases. Trimming removed 3 bases from V and 4 bases from J, with 9 bases in between. The CDR3 is 12 residues long. Germline values: CDR1 GTSNPN, CDR2 SVGIG (reference sequence). CDR3 nucleotides: TGTGCCTGGAGCCCCAGGGCCACTGAAGCTTTCTTT. This codes for CAWSPRATEAFF.

The chain couples TRBV29-1 to TRBJ2-5; 7 bases match TRBD1. V lost 4 bases, J lost 2 bases, and 7 bases stayed unmatched. This CDR3 has 14 amino acids. The V gene's germline CDR1 is SQVTM and CDR2 ANQGSEA. CDR3: CSVVGAGGQETQYF. The DNA for the CDR3 is TGCAGCGTTGTAGGAGCAGGGGGACAAGAGACCCAGTACTTC.

The gene calls are TRBV7-2 and TRBJ2-5; 8 positions match TRBD2. The CDR3 length is 14 residues. The J segment lost 4 bases and the V segment lost 5 bases, leaving 6 bases of the junction unmatched. The germline CDR1 and CDR2 sequences are SGHTA and FQGNSA. The CDR3: CASSPAGAGETQYF. In DNA form, the CDR3 reads TGTGCCAGCAGCCCAGCGGGAGCTGGAGAGACCCAGTACTTC.

This clone was seen only a few times. CDR3 region: CAWSVRAGANYGYTF. DNA for the CDR3: TGTGCCTGGAGTGTTAGGGCAGGGGCTAACTATGGCTACACCTTC. The chain recombines TRBV30 with TRBJ1-2; TRBD1 is a possible D gene (6 bases). Germline V gene sequence: CDR1 GTSNPN, CDR2 SVGIG (reference sequence). V was trimmed by 0 bases and J by 0 bases, leaving 11 bases between them. The CDR3 contains 15 residues.